The source of this T cell receptor (beta chain) is a study of beta chain features in type 1 diabetes. In regard to this clone: The antigen is not known.

Of the isolated RNA, all was reverse transcribed, and so the sequenced material was expressed TCRB transcripts. The table came from immunoSEQ multiplex PCR; TCRdb's copy has only in-frame clones and leaves some out. The sample has 500,000 to 850,000 clones; about 14% are singletons. Germline CDR1 is KGHSH and CDR2 is LQKENI. The ends were cut back, 4 bases at V and 4 bases at J, with 16 bases in the middle. The CDR3 length is 15 residues. Findings of the study overall: TCRB CDR3s from Type 1 diabetes patients were moderately but significantly shorter in all four CD4+ subsets.

The rearrangement links TRBV18 to TRBJ1-1, with D tentatively TRBD1 (5 bases). Sequenced input: naive CD4+ T cells from blood. The receptor comes from a man younger than 30 with type 1 diabetes. Here the CDR3 DNA reads TGTGCCAGCTCACGGAGGGGACGGGAGGGCACTGAAGCTTTCTTT. Translation gives CASSRRGREGTEAFF.